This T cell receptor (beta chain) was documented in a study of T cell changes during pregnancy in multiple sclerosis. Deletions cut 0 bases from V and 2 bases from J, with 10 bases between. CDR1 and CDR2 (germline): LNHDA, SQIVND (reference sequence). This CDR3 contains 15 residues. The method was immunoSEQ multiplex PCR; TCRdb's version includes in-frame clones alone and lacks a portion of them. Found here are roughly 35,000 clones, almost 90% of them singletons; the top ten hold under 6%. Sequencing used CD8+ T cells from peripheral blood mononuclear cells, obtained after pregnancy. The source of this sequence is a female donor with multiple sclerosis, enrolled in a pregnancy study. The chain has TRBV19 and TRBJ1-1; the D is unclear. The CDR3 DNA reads TGTGCCAGTAGTATAGACGGCGGGTCAAACACTGAAGCTTTCTTT. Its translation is CASSIDGGSNTEAFF. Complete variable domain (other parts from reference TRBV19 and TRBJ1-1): DGGITQSPKYLFRKEGQNVTLSCEQNLNHDAMYWYRQDPGQGLRLIYYSQIVNDFQKGDIAEGYSVSREKKESFPLTVTSAQKNPTAFYLCASSIDGGSNTEAFFGQGTRLTVV.